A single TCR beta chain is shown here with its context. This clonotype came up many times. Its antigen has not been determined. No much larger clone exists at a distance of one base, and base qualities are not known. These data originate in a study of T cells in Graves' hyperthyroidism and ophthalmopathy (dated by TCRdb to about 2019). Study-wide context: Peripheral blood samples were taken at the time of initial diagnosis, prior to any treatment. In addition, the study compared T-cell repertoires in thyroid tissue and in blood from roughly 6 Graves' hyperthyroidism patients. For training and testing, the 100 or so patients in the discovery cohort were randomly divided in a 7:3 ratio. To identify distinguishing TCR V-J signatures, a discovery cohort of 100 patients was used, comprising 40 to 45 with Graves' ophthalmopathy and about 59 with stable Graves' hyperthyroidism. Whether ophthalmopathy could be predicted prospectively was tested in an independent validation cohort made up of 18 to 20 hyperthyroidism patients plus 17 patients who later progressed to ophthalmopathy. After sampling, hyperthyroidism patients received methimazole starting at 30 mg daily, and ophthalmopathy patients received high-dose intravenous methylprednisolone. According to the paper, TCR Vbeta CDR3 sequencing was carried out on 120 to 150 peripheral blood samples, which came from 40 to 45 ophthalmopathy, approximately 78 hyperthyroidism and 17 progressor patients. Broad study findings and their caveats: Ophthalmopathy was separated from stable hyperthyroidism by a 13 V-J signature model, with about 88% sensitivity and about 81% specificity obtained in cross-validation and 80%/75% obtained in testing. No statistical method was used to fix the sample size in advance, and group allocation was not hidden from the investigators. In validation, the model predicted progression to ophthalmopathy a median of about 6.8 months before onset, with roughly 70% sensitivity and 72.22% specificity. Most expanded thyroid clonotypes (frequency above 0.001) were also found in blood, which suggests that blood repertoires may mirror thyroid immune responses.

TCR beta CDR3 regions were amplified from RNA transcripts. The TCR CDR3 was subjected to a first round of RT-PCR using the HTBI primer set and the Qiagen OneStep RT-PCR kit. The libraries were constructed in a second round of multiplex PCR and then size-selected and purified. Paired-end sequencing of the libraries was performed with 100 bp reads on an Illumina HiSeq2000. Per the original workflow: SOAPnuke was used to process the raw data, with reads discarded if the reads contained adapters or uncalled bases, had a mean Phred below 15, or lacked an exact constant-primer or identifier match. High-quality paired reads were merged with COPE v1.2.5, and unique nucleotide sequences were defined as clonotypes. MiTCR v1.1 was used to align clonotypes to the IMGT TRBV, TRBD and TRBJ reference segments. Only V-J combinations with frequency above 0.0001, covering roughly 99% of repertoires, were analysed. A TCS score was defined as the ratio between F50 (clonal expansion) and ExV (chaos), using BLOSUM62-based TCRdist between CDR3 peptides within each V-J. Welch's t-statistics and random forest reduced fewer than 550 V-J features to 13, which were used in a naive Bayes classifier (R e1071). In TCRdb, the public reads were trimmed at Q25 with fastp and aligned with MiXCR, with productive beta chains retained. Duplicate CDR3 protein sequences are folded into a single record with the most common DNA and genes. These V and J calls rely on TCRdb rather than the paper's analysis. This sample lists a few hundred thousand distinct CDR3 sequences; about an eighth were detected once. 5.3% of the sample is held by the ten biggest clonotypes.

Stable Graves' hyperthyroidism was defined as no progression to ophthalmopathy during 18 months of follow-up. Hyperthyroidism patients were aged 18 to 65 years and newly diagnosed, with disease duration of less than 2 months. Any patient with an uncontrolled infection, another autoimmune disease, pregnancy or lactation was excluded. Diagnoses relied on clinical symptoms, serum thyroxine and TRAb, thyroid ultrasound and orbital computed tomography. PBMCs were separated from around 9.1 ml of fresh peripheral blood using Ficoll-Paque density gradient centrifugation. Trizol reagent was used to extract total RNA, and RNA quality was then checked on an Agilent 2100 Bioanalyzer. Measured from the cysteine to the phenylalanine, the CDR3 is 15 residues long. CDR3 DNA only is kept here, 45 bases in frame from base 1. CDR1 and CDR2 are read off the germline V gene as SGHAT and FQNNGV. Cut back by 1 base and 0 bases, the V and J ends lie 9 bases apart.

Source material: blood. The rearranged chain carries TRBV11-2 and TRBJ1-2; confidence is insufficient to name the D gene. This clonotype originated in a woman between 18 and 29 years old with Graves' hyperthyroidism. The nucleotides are TGTGCCAGCAGCTTAGTCGGCAGACCTAACTATGGCTACACCTTC. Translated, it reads CASSLVGRPNYGYTF.